This TCR beta chain was identified during a study of T cell responses to AZD1222 COVID-19 vaccine. This clone appeared once. This CDR3 is 16 amino acids long. Trimming shortened V by 2 bases and J by 2 bases, and 12 bases separated the two germline ends. In germline, CDR1 is MNHNY, CDR2 SVGAGI (reference sequence). Sequencing used immunoSEQ multiplex PCR; TCRdb keeps in-frame clones, though not all of them. Among more than 150,000 clones listed, around 90% were seen once. The TCR sequence derives from an adult who received the AZD1222 COVID-19 vaccine. The source material was peripheral blood, sampled 28 days after the second AZD1222 dose. The chain couples TRBV6-6 to TRBJ2-2; possibly TRBD2 for D (5 bases). The CDR3 nucleotides read TGTGCCAGCAGTTACGGGCGGGCGCAAAACACCGGGGAGCTGTTTTTT. It is translated as CASSYGRAQNTGELFF.